This T cell receptor beta chain derives from a study of OX40 agonist ivuxolimab in advanced cancers. In the study overall: In this trial design, patients received ivuxolimab intravenously at 0.01 to 10 mg/kg every 2 weeks.

In the case of this clone: As yet, its antigen is unknown.

The CDR3 sequence is 16 residues long. Germline values: CDR1 SGHAT, CDR2 FQNNGV. Trimming cost V 3 bases and J 0 bases, with 11 bases left between them. Study-level points and caveats: More expanded clones were found, on average, in CD8+ than in CD4+ T cells. The study observed clonal expansion of CD4+ and CD8+ blood T cells by week 6 at 0.1 to 3.0 mg/kg.

Repertoires were generated with immunoSEQ multiplex PCR, while TCRdb's copy carries only in-frame clones and drops some. This table holds about 69,000 clones, around 82% found once. The sample consisted of CD4+ or CD8+ T cells sorted from blood, taken in a trial of the OX40 agonist ivuxolimab. The receptor comes from an adult with an advanced solid tumor such as melanoma, head and neck, liver or kidney cancer. The J gene is TRBJ1-4, the V gene TRBV11-2, with a tentative D call TRBD1 (6 bases). In nucleotides, the CDR3 is TGTGCCAGCAGCTTGACCACAGGGACAACTAATGAAAAACTGTTTTTT. This gives the protein CASSLTTGTTNEKLFF.